The source of this T cell receptor (beta chain) is a study of T cells in Graves' hyperthyroidism and ophthalmopathy (dated by TCRdb to between 2017 and 2020). Concerning the study at large: Peripheral blood was collected at initial diagnosis, before any treatment. To identify TCR V-J signatures that set the groups apart, the researchers used a discovery cohort of 100 or so patients, made up of 40 to 45 with Graves' ophthalmopathy and some 60 with stable Graves' hyperthyroidism. TCR Vbeta CDR3 sequencing of 135 peripheral blood samples (43 ophthalmopathy, 75 hyperthyroidism and approximately 17 progressor patients) is reported in the paper. In six Graves' hyperthyroidism patients, the study also compared T-cell repertoires from thyroid tissue with T-cell repertoires from blood. Following sampling, methimazole starting at 30 mg daily was given to hyperthyroidism patients, and high-dose intravenous methylprednisolone was given to ophthalmopathy patients. Prospective prediction of ophthalmopathy was tested in an independent validation cohort consisting of some 19 hyperthyroidism patients and some 17 patients who later progressed to ophthalmopathy. The 95 to 100 discovery patients were divided at random into training and test sets in a 7:3 ratio.

Moderately to severely active disease, a Clinical Activity Score of at least 3, a NOSPECS grade of at least 4, and a duration under 3 months were present in ophthalmopathy patients. Any patient with an uncontrolled infection, another autoimmune disease, pregnancy or lactation was excluded. Clinical symptoms, serum thyroxine and TRAb, thyroid ultrasound, and orbital computed tomography formed the basis for the diagnoses. Ficoll-Paque density gradient centrifugation was used to isolate PBMCs from 10 ml of fresh peripheral blood. Total RNA was extracted using Trizol reagent, and RNA quality was assessed on an Agilent 2100 Bioanalyzer. Taken from the germline V gene (reference sequence), the CDR1 and CDR2 loops are PRHDT and FYEKMQ. Relative to germline, V is 4 bases shorter and J is 0 bases shorter, with 28 bases between their ends. From its cysteine to its phenylalanine, the CDR3 spans 21 amino acids. Only the CDR3 portion is preserved as DNA: 63 bases, with reading frame beginning at the first base.

The full study reports these points: A 13 V-J signature model separated ophthalmopathy from stable hyperthyroidism, with just over 85% sensitivity and approximately 81% specificity in cross-validation and 80%/75% in testing. Most expanded thyroid clonotypes (frequency above 0.001) were also found in blood, which suggests that blood repertoires may mirror thyroid immune responses. No statistical method was used to fix the sample size in advance, and group allocation was not hidden from the investigators. During validation, the model predicted progression to ophthalmopathy a median of approximately six months ahead of onset, with almost 71% sensitivity and roughly 75% specificity.

The TCR beta CDR3 regions were amplified from RNA transcripts. For the first round of RT-PCR on the TCR CDR3, the HTBI primer set was used together with the Qiagen OneStep RT-PCR kit. Libraries were constructed in a second round of multiplex PCR, after which size selection and purification were carried out. The libraries were sequenced on an Illumina HiSeq2000 using paired-end 100 bp reads. The paper's processing steps were these. Raw data were processed with SOAPnuke, discarding reads with adapters, uncalled bases, mean Phred below 15, or no exact constant-primer or identifier match. COPE v1.2.5 was used to merge the high-quality paired reads, and each unique nucleotide sequence was defined as a clonotype. MiTCR v1.1 was used to align the clonotypes against IMGT TRBV, TRBD and TRBJ reference segments. Analysis was restricted to V-J combinations with a frequency above 0.0001, which covered 98% to 99.2% of repertoires. The TCS score was defined as F50 (clonal expansion) divided by E x V (chaos), with BLOSUM62-based TCRdist calculated between CDR3 peptides within each V-J. Welch's t-statistics and random forest reduced just over 500 V-J features to fewer than 15, which were used in a naive Bayes classifier (R e1071). TCRdb applied fastp at Q25 and MiXCR to the public reads, then kept only in-frame beta chains. Every distinct CDR3 protein forms one entry, paired with its most common genes and DNA. It is TCRdb's table, rather than the study itself, that gives the V and J calls and clone size. This sample has about 350,000 distinct CDR3 sequences in its table, and roughly 15% of those were observed once. The ten most abundant clones make up approximately 35% of the sample.

This clonotype has a handful of counts. Its cognate antigen has yet to be identified. The sample holds no much larger clone one base away, and base qualities are not on file. The sequence was collected from a woman between 35 and 50 years old with Graves' ophthalmopathy. The rearrangement joined TRBV13 to TRBJ2-1; TRBD2 is a weak D gene call, 5 bases matching. The sequenced sample consisted of blood. The CDR3 protein is CASSSERARGSIHSSYNEQFF. Here is the DNA: TGTGCCAGCAGCTCCGAGAGGGCACGGGGATCGATTCATAGCTCCTACAATGAGCAGTTCTTC.